This section outlines one T cell receptor (beta chain) sequence together with its context. Method: immunoSEQ multiplex PCR; TCRdb's copy keeps in-frame clones and lacks some. The sample lists 90,000 or so clones, around 90% seen once, with approximately 3.3% in the top ten. The sample belongs to a study of T cell changes during pregnancy in multiple sclerosis. This CDR3 contains 15 residues. Germline V lookup: CDR1 SGHDN, CDR2 FVKESK. Trimming stripped 1 base from V and 0 bases from J, with 7 bases between. V usage is TRBV14 and J usage is TRBJ1-3, with D uncertain. This specimen was PBMCs, taken in the first trimester of pregnancy. This TCR was recovered from a female donor in good health, serving as a control in a pregnancy study. Some clones in this sample may be carry-over from other donors' samples. In nucleotides, the CDR3 is TGTGCCAGCAGCCAAGTGCAGTTCTCTGGAAACACCATATATTTT. It is translated as CASSQVQFSGNTIYF.